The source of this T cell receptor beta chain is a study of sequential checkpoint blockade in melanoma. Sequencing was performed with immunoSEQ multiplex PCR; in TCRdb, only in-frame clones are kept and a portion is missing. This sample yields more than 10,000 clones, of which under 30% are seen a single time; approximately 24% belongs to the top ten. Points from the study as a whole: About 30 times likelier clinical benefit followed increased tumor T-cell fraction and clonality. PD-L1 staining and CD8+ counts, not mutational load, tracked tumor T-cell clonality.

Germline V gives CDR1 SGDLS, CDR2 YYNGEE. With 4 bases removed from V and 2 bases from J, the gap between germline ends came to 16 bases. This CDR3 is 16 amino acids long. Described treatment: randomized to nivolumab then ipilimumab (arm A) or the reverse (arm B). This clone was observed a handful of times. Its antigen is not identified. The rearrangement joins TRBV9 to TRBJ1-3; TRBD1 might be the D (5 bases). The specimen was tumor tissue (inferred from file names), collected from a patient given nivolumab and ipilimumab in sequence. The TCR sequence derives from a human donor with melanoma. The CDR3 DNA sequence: TGTGCCAGCAGCCCAACGACTGGGGCGGCTGGAAACACCATATATTTT. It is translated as CASSPTTGAAGNTIYF.